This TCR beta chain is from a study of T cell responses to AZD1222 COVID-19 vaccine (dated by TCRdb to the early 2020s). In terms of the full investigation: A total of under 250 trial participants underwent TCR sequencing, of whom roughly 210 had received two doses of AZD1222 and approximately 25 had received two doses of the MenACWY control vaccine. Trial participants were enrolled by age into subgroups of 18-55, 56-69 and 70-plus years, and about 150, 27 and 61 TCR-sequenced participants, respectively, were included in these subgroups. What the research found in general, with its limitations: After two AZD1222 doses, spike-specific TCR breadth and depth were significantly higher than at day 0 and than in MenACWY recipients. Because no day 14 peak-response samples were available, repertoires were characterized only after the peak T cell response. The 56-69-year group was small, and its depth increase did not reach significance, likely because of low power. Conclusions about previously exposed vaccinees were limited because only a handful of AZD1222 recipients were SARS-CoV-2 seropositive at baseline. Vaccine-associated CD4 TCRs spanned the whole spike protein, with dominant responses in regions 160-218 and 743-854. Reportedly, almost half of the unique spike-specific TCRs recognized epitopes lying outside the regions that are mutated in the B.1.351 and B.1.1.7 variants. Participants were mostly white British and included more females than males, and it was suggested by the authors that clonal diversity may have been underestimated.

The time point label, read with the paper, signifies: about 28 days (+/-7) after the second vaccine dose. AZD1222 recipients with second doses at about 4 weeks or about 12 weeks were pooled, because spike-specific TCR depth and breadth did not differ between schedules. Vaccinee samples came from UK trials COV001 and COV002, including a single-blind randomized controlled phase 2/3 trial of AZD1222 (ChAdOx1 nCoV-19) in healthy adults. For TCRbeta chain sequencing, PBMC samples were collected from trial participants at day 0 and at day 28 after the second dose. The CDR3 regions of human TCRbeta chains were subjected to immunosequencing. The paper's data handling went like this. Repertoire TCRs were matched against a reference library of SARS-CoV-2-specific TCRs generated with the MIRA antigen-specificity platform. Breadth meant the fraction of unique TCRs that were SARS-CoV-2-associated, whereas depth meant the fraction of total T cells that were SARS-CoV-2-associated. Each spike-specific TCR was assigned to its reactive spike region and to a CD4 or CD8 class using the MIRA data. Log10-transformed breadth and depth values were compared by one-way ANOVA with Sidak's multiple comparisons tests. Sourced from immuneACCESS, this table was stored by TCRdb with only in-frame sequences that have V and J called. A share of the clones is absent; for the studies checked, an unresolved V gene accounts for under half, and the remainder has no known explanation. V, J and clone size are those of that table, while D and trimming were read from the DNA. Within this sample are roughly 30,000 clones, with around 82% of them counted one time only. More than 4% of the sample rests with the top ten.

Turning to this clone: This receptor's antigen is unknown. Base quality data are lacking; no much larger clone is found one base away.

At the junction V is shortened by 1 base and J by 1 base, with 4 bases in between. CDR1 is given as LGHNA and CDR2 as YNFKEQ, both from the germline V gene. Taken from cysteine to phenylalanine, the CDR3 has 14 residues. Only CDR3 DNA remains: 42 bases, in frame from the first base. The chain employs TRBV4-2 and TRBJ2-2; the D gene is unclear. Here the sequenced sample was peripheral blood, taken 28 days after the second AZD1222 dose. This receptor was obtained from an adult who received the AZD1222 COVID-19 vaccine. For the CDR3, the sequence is CASSQAWNTGELFF. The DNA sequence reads TGTGCCAGCAGCCAAGCATGGAACACCGGGGAGCTGTTTTTT.